These T cell receptor beta chains were read from a single sample in a study of OX40 agonist ivuxolimab in advanced cancers. Only in-frame clones appear in the TCRdb table, and some are missing; sequencing was by immunoSEQ multiplex PCR. Among 60,000 to 75,000 clones listed, 85% were seen once. The source material was CD4+ or CD8+ T cells sorted from blood, sampled in a trial of the OX40 agonist ivuxolimab. The receptor source for this set is an adult with an advanced solid tumor such as melanoma, head and neck, liver or kidney cancer. Each CDR3 is given with its conserved first and last residue. D genes are given only for firm matches. Only some rows state a clone size, as once, few, many or a class for expanded clones.

D gene,clone size,V gene,J gene,CDR3 DNA,CDR3 protein
TRBD1,few,TRBV4-1,TRBJ2-1,TGCGCCAGCAGCCTTATCGCCGGGACAGGGTCCTACAATGAGCAGTTCTTC,CASSLIAGTGSYNEQFF
-,-,TRBV12-5,TRBJ2-1,TGTGCTAGTGGTTTGGTACTCCACAGGGACACGTATGAGCAGTTCTTC,CASGLVLHRDTYEQFF
TRBD1,-,TRBV28,TRBJ2-6,TGTGCCAGCAGCCAGACAGGGGTCTTCTCTGGGGCCAACGTCCTGACTTTC,CASSQTGVFSGANVLTF
TRBD1,few,TRBV2,TRBJ1-5,TGTGCCAGCAGTGTTGTGACAGGGTGGGATCAGCCCCAGCATTTT,CASSVVTGWDQPQHF
-,-,TRBV7-2,TRBJ2-7,TGTGCCAGCAGCTCACTCGCCAAAGTGGGCGCGGAGGGTGAGCAGTACTTC,CASSSLAKVGAEGEQYF
TRBD1,-,TRBV7-9,TRBJ2-5,TGTGCCACCTCACGGGACAGTAAAGAGACCCAGTACTTC,CATSRDSKETQYF
TRBD1,-,TRBV28,TRBJ2-7,TGTGCCAGCAGTGGACGGGACAGTTACGAGCAGTACTTC,CASSGRDSYEQYF
-,-,TRBV5-5,TRBJ2-7,TGTGCCAGCAGCTTCACCGGGTCCATCTACGAGCAGTACTTC,CASSFTGSIYEQYF
-,-,TRBV28,TRBJ1-6,TGTGCCAGCGGTACAACGGACTATTCACCCCTCCACTTT,CASGTTDYSPLHF
-,once,TRBV9,TRBJ1-4,TGTGCCAGCAGCGTAGGTAGTGCCACTAATGAAAAACTGTTTTTT,CASSVGSATNEKLFF
TRBD1,-,TRBV5-1,TRBJ1-2,TGCGCCAGCAGCTGGGGGACAGAGACGTTCGGCTACACCTTC,CASSWGTETFGYTF
-,-,TRBV2,TRBJ1-5,TGTGCCAGCAGTGGGGCAGGGGTAGGTAATCAGCCCCAGCATTTT,CASSGAGVGNQPQHF
-,-,TRBV10-3,TRBJ1-1,TGTGCCATCAGGCAGGGGACCGCAGTCACTGAAGCTTTCTTT,CAIRQGTAVTEAFF
TRBD2,-,TRBV4-3,TRBJ2-1,TGCGCCAGCAGCTGGGAGGGACTAGCCGGCAATGAGCAGTTCTTC,CASSWEGLAGNEQFF
TRBD1,-,TRBV7-2,TRBJ1-3,TGTGCCAGCAGCTTAGCTTCCAGGGGGGTATGGAACACCATATATTTT,CASSLASRGVWNTIYF
TRBD1,-,TRBV7-9,TRBJ1-1,TGTGCCAGCAGCGGAACAGGGGGCCGCGCTGAAGCTTTCTTT,CASSGTGGRAEAFF